This entry describes one T cell receptor (beta chain). Produced via immunoSEQ multiplex PCR; TCRdb's table is partial and in-frame only. The sample includes about half a million clones, roughly nine tenths of them seen just once. This sample was included in a study of Ad26.COV2.S vaccination and SARS-CoV-2 variants. Study-wide context: Once, or twice with 56 days between doses, Ad26.COV2.S was given intramuscularly.

The ends were cut back, 0 bases at V and 8 bases at J, with 16 bases in the middle. Germline V gives CDR1 MNHEY, CDR2 SVGAGI. This CDR3 has 15 residues. Treatment described: some 19 received Ad26.COV2.S at low or high dose, single or two shots; about 5 received placebo; per-sample allocation not given. Sampling was done on day 63 after the first vaccine or placebo injection. The source of this sequence is a person between 18 and 59 years old who received the Ad26.COV2.S COVID-19 vaccine or a placebo. The sequencing here drew on peripheral blood, taken in a trial of Ad26.COV2.S vaccine versus placebo. This rearrangement joins TRBV6-5 to TRBJ1-2, with no clear D. This CDR3 is CASSYSGVQAGGYTF. The CDR3 nucleotides are TGTGCCAGCAGTTACTCGGGTGTCCAAGCCGGGGGCTACACCTTC.